This T cell receptor (beta chain) is drawn from a study of graft-versus-host responses after intestinal transplantation. The method was immunoSEQ multiplex PCR; TCRdb's version includes in-frame clones alone and lacks a portion of them. The sample includes 7,000 to 8,000 clones, more than 30% seen only once; the top ten take around 4%. Germline V gene lookup returns CDR1 SGHRS and CDR2 YFSETQ. CDR3 size: 13 residues. Trimming removed 4 bases from V and 4 bases from J; junction bases left unmatched: 5. The sequence came from a human patient who was an organ donor for intestinal transplantation. J is TRBJ2-7 and V is TRBV5-1; 7 bases agree with TRBD1. This material consisted of alloreactive CD4+ T cells from a mixed lymphocyte reaction culture, taken before transplantation. Specified subset: CFSE-low proliferating T cells sorted from roughly six-day pre-transplant mixed lymphocyte reaction (GvH or HvG direction). The CDR3 coding sequence is TGCGCCAGCAGCGAGACAGGGCGGTACGAGCAGTACTTC. Translating it yields CASSETGRYEQYF.